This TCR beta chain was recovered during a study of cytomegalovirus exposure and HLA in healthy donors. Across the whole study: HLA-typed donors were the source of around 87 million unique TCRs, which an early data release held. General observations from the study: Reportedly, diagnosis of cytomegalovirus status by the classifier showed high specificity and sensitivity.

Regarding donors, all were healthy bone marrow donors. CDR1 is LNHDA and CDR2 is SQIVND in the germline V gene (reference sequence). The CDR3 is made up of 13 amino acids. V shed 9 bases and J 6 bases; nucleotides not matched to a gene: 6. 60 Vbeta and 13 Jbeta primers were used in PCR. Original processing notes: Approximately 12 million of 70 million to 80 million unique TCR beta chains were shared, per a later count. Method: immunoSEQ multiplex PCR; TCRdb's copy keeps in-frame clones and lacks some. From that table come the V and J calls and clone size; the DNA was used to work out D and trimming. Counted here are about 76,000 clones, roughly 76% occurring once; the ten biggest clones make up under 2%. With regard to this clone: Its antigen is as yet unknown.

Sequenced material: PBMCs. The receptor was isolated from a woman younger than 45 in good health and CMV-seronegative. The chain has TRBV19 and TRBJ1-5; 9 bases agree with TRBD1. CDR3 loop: CASKDRGSQPQHF. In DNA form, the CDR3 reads TGTGCCAGCAAAGACAGGGGGAGTCAGCCCCAGCATTTT.